The present T cell receptor (beta chain) was sequenced within a study of T cells in Graves' hyperthyroidism and ophthalmopathy. With V trimmed by 5 bases and J by 2 bases, 6 bases remained unmatched. Germline V gene lookup returns CDR1 DFQATT and CDR2 SNEGSKA (reference sequence). The CDR3 loop spans 14 amino acids. Study-wide findings and caveats: Blood also carried most thyroid clonotypes expanded above 0.001.

Regions amplified from RNA transcripts were the TCR beta CDR3 regions. Primed by the HTBI set, a first-round RT-PCR was run on the TCR CDR3. TCRdb re-called the multiplex PCR reads with MiXCR, one entry per CDR3 protein. The sample has 310,000 or so distinct CDR3 sequences; around 15% are singletons. A NOSPECS grade of at least 4, a Clinical Activity Score of at least 3 and duration under 3 months were recorded in ophthalmopathy patients. Each diagnosis drew on symptoms, thyroxine, TRAb, thyroid ultrasound and orbital computed tomography findings. Fresh peripheral blood, 9.5 to 10 ml of it, supplied the PBMCs. This clonotype was seen repeatedly, ten times or more. Its antigen is not known.

Specimen: blood. The rearrangement links TRBV20-1 to TRBJ2-1; TRBD2 matches 7 bases. The sequence was collected from a woman aged 55-75 years with Graves' ophthalmopathy. For the CDR3, the DNA is TGCAGTGCTGTGGGGAGGGCGGCCTACAATGAGCAGTTCTTC. This translates into CSAVGRAAYNEQFF.